The sequence of this T cell receptor beta chain was determined in a study of cytomegalovirus exposure and HLA in healthy donors. The wider study: There were some 400 genotyped donors. Of these, 81% fell in the genetic ancestry cluster associated with self-reported Caucasian donors.

As regards this clone: Antigen specificity is unknown.

The germline V and J ends were trimmed by 0 bases and 6 bases, with 9 bases remaining between them. From germline, CDR1 is SGDLS and CDR2 YYNGEE. The CDR3 extends over 13 amino acids. Findings and limits, study-wide: The study put under 200 TCR beta chains on its list as cytomegalovirus-associated. Accurate prediction of most subjects' HLA-A and HLA-B alleles from TCR beta sequences was reported. A reported reduction in N-insertions relative to the roughly 610-donor mean was seen in an Asian-associated ancestry cluster in a later analysis.

The PCR had 60 Vbeta and 13 Jbeta primers. Profiling relied on immunoSEQ multiplex PCR, and the TCRdb table lists in-frame clones only, not all of them. The profile shows under 150,000 clones, roughly two thirds of them singletons. This rearrangement joins TRBV9 to TRBJ1-2; a weak D match, TRBD1 (5 bases). Specimen: PBMCs. The sequence was collected from a man younger than 40 in good health and CMV-seropositive. Here the CDR3 reads CASSVGQRNGYTF. DNA of the CDR3: TGTGCCAGCAGCGTAGGACAGAGGAATGGCTACACCTTC.